Listed below are T cell receptor beta chains from one sample, sequenced in a study of response to subunit inactivated influenza vaccine. MiXCR was run by TCRdb on the RT-PCR reads, yielding one entry per CDR3 protein. Found here are hundreds of thousands of distinct CDR3 sequences, approximately 15% of them singletons; the top ten hold about 7.4%. The sequenced sample was PBMCs from blood, obtained around 15 days before vaccination. The receptors were gathered from a man between 45 and 60 years old who received an inactivated influenza vaccine. Both conserved end residues are part of each CDR3. A D gene is named only where the DNA matches it firmly. Some rows mark clone size as missing; the rest say once, few, many or name a class of expanded clone.

len	j_gene	d_gene	abundance	v_gene	CDR3nt	CDR3aa
14	TRBJ2-2	-	many	TRBV7-2	TGTGCCAGCAGCTTACGCCACACCACCGGGGAGCTGTTTTTT	CASSLRHTTGELFF
16	TRBJ2-6	TRBD2	-	TRBV20-1	TGCAGTGCTAGCCTAGCGGGAATCTCTGGGGCCAACGTCCTGACTTTC	CSASLAGISGANVLTF
12	TRBJ2-3	-	-	TRBV30	TGTGCCTGGAGTTTAAGGATAGATACGCAGTATTTT	CAWSLRIDTQYF
14	TRBJ2-1	-	-	TRBV5-5	TGTGCCAGCCTTCTGGACAGCCTCAACAATGAGCAGTTCTTC	CASLLDSLNNEQFF
15	TRBJ1-5	TRBD1	-	TRBV28	TGTGCCAGCACTAAACAGGGGGCTAGCAATCAGCCCCAGCATTTT	CASTKQGASNQPQHF
16	TRBJ2-7	-	few	TRBV7-9	TGTGCCAGCAGCTCCATGTACACAAGGGGGTCCTACGAGCAGTACTTC	CASSSMYTRGSYEQYF
16	TRBJ2-5	TRBD2	-	TRBV11-2	TGTGCCAGCAGCTACCTCCGACTAGCGGGACTGGAGACCCAGTACTTC	CASSYLRLAGLETQYF
14	TRBJ2-3	-	few	TRBV6-2/TRBV6-3	TGTGCCAGCAGCTTGACAATGCGCACAGATACGCAGTATTTT	CASSLTMRTDTQYF
14	TRBJ2-2	TRBD1	few	TRBV10-3	TGTGCCACCTCCGGGACAGGGAATGCCGGGGAGCTGTTTTTT	CATSGTGNAGELFF
13	TRBJ1-1	-	-	TRBV4-3	TGCGCCAGCAGAAAGGGGGGGAACACTGAAGCTTTCTTT	CASRKGGNTEAFF
12	TRBJ2-2	-	many	TRBV10-3	TGTGCCATTAGCTGGAACACCGGGGAGCTGTTTTTT	CAISWNTGELFF
14	TRBJ2-1	-	few	TRBV4-2	TGTGCCAGCAGCCAAGGAAGCGGCTACAATGAGCAGTTCTTC	CASSQGSGYNEQFF
16	TRBJ1-4	TRBD1	many	TRBV4-3	TGCGCCAGCAGCCAAGATCTTCGACAGGGGGGTGAAAAACTGTTTTTT	CASSQDLRQGGEKLFF
12	TRBJ1-1	-	many	TRBV29-1	TGCAGCGCCGGCCGGCGACGGGCTGAAGCTTTCTTT	CSAGRRRAEAFF
15	TRBJ2-1	TRBD2	few	TRBV18	TGTGCCAGCTCACCAGCTAGCGGGTTCAACAATGAGCAGTTCTTC	CASSPASGFNNEQFF
15	TRBJ1-3	-	many	TRBV7-8	TGTGCCAGCAGCTTAGGGGTAACGGATGGAAACACCATATATTTT	CASSLGVTDGNTIYF
13	TRBJ1-6	TRBD1	few	TRBV6-6	TGTGCCAGCATGGGACAGGGGAATTCACCCCTCCACTTT	CASMGQGNSPLHF
13	TRBJ2-7	TRBD1	-	TRBV7-9	TGTGCCAGCAGCGGACAGGGCATCTACGAGCAGTACTTC	CASSGQGIYEQYF
15	TRBJ2-2	-	-	TRBV12-3/TRBV12-4	TGTGCCAGCAGTTTCCGGAGCGGGAACACCGGGGAGCTGTTTTTT	CASSFRSGNTGELFF
15	TRBJ2-3	-	-	TRBV12-3/TRBV12-4	TGTGCCAGCAGTTTTTCAGGCAGTAACACAGATACGCAGTATTTT	CASSFSGSNTDTQYF
15	TRBJ2-3	-	few	TRBV20-1	TGCAGTGCTAGTAACATCCGGGGATTTTTAGATACGCAGTATTTT	CSASNIRGFLDTQYF
12	TRBJ2-1	-	many	TRBV3-1	TGTGCCAGCAGCCGACAGTACAATGAGCAGTTCTTC	CASSRQYNEQFF